Listed here are 27 T cell receptor beta chains from one sample, sequenced in a study of cytomegalovirus exposure and HLA in healthy donors. It was with 60 Vbeta and 13 Jbeta primers that the PCR ran. Only in-frame clones appear in the TCRdb table, and some are missing; sequencing was by immunoSEQ multiplex PCR. The sample has roughly 130,000 clones; about 80% are singletons. The sample taken for sequencing was PBMCs. These receptors originate from a middle-aged man in good health and CMV-seronegative.

J is TRBJ2-7 and V is TRBV5-8; the D gene is possibly TRBD1 (5 bases). The CDR3 extends over 13 amino acids. The germline V gene encodes CDR1 SGHTS and CDR2 YDEGEE. Trimming left V 0 bases short and J 12 bases short, with 16 bases between. The CDR3 DNA follows: TGTGCCAGCAGCTTGGACAGGACCACTTCGTTGTACTTC. Protein: CASSLDRTTSLYF.

The chain couples TRBV2 to TRBJ2-7; 8 bases align to TRBD1. V was clipped by 1 base and J by 0 bases; unmatched bases: 2. This CDR3 has 15 residues. CDR1 and CDR2 from the germline V gene are SNHLY and FYNNEI. The CDR3 reads CASSEGTGISYEQYF. Here the CDR3 DNA reads TGTGCCAGCAGTGAAGGGACAGGGATCTCCTACGAGCAGTACTTC.

The sample holds one count of this clone. V is TRBV30 and J is TRBJ2-2; no clear D. Deletions cut 1 base from V and 5 bases from J, with 2 bases between. Germline assignment: CDR1 GTSNPN and CDR2 SVGIG (reference sequence). This CDR3 is built from 11 residues. The CDR3 DNA follows: TGTGCCTGGAGTGCGACCGGGGAGCTGTTTTTT. Amino acid sequence: CAWSATGELFF.

The chain is built from TRBV6-6 and TRBJ1-6; 11 bases are shared with TRBD1. V was pared by 3 bases and J by 6 bases, with 4 bases of the junction left unmatched. CDR3 length: 16 residues. The germline V gene encodes CDR1 MNHNY and CDR2 SVGAGI (reference sequence). The CDR3 DNA follows: TGTGCCAGCAGTTATCCGGACAGGGGGCTTAATTCACCCCTCCACTTT. Translated, it gives CASSYPDRGLNSPLHF.

This clone was seen a handful of times. This chain uses TRBV5-8 with TRBJ2-7; 11 nucleotides line up with TRBD1. V lost 4 bases and J lost 3; bases outside the gene matches: 6. In germline, CDR1 is SGHTS, CDR2 YDEGEE. The CDR3 loop spans 15 amino acids. The CDR3, as DNA: TGTGCCAGCAGCCGGACAGGGGGCTTCTACTACGAGCAGTACTTC. Its protein is CASSRTGGFYYEQYF.

This chain connects TRBV7-2 to TRBJ2-5, with TRBD2 matching over 8 bases. The V gene end was trimmed by 2 bases and the J gene end by 1 base; junction bases not matched to a gene: 6. Germline V gives CDR1 SGHTA, CDR2 FQGNSA. There are 16 residues in the CDR3. Written as DNA, the CDR3 is TGTGCCAGCAGCTTAAGGCTAGCGGGCGCCCAAGAGACCCAGTACTTC. Its protein product is CASSLRLAGAQETQYF.

This sequence joins TRBV28 and TRBJ1-1, with TRBD1 matching over 7 bases. The CDR3 has 14 amino acids. Germline trimming cut 6 bases from V and 5 bases from J; bases unmatched to any gene: 9. Germline V gene sequence: CDR1 MDHEN, CDR2 SYDVKM. The CDR3 loop reads CASRGDRKGTEAFF. The CDR3 DNA reads TGTGCCAGCAGGGGGGACAGAAAAGGAACTGAAGCTTTCTTT. Combining the CDR3 with reference TRBV28 and TRBJ1-1 gives the whole variable domain DVKVTQSSRYLVKRTGEKVFLECVQDMDHENMFWYRQDPGLGLRLIYFSYDVKMKEKGDIPEGYSVSREKKERFSLILESASTNQTSMYLCASRGDRKGTEAFFGQGTRLTVV.

V and J are TRBV7-9 and TRBJ2-1; D possibly corresponds to TRBD1 (7 bases). Germline CDR1 and CDR2: SEHNR and FQNEAQ (reference sequence). V gave up 2 bases and J gave up 6 bases, with 11 bases separating them. The CDR3 covers 14 residues. The chain's CDR3 is CASSLTGEVNEQFF. For the CDR3, the DNA is TGTGCCAGCAGCTTAACAGGGGAGGTCAATGAGCAGTTCTTC. Full variable domain (rest looked up from reference TRBV7-9 and TRBJ2-1): DTGVSQNPRHKITKRGQNVTFRCDPISEHNRLYWYRQTLGQGPEFLTYFQNEAQLEKSRLLSDRFSAERPKGSFSTLEIQRTEQGDSAMYLCASSLTGEVNEQFFGPGTRLTVL.

The V call is TRBV7-2, the J call TRBJ1-3; D may be TRBD1 (6 bases). V was pared by 5 bases and J by 0 bases, with 14 bases between. This CDR3 contains 16 residues. Germline assignment: CDR1 SGHTA and CDR2 FQGNSA. CDR3 sequence: CASSPRQASSGNTIYF. As DNA, the CDR3 is TGTGCCAGCAGCCCAAGACAGGCCAGCTCTGGAAACACCATATATTTT.

The chain is built from TRBV18 and TRBJ1-5; TRBD1 matches at 10 bases. Germline V gene data show CDR1 as KGHSH and CDR2 as LQKENI. V lost 3 bases and J lost 3; bases outside the gene matches: 2. The CDR3 totals 15 residues. The CDR3 coding sequence is TGTGCCAGCTCACCGGGACAGGGGTTCAATCAGCCCCAGCATTTT. Translating gives CASSPGQGFNQPQHF.

V usage is TRBV10-3 and J usage is TRBJ1-2, with a weak D call TRBD1 (5 bases). Trimming cost V 7 bases and J 0 bases, with 15 bases left between them. Germline assignment: CDR1 ENHRY and CDR2 SYGVKD. This CDR3 contains 15 residues. CDR3 loop: CAITETVSANYGYTF. CDR3 nucleotide sequence: TGTGCCATCACCGAGACAGTCTCAGCTAACTATGGCTACACCTTC.

V and J are TRBV28 and TRBJ2-7; no definite D call. Per germline, CDR1 MDHEN and CDR2 SYDVKM. The CDR3 is 14 residues long. V was cut by 5 bases and J by 3 bases, with 14 bases left in between. The CDR3 nucleotides are TGTGCCAGCAGTCCACTCGCTAAGAGCTACGAGCAGTACTTC. Translated, it gives CASSPLAKSYEQYF.

This chain links TRBV5-6 with TRBJ2-7; D call uncertain. The V end lost 3 bases, the J end lost 7 bases, and 17 bases lay between the germline ends. Per germline, CDR1 SGHDT and CDR2 YYEEEE. The CDR3 spans 14 residues. The CDR3 loop reads CASSSPGRTWEQYF. The CDR3 nucleotides read TGTGCCAGCAGCTCTCCTGGCCGCACCTGGGAGCAGTACTTC.

The chain is built from TRBV25-1 and TRBJ2-1, with D possibly being TRBD2 (6 bases). There are 15 residues in the CDR3. Trimming stripped 6 bases from V and 1 base from J, with 13 bases between. The germline V gene encodes CDR1 MGHDK and CDR2 SYGVNS. This CDR3 reads CASRREEGSYNEQFF. The CDR3 region has the DNA TGTGCCAGCAGGAGGGAGGAGGGGTCCTACAATGAGCAGTTCTTC.

This CDR3 reads CASSGDTSSYNSPLHF. CDR3 sequence (DNA): TGTGCCAGCAGTGGGGACACTAGCTCCTATAATTCACCCCTCCACTTT. The chain has TRBV28 and TRBJ1-6, with a tentative D call TRBD1 (6 bases). CDR1 is MDHEN and CDR2 is SYDVKM in the germline V gene. The CDR3 has 16 amino acids. The V and J ends lost 5 bases and 0 bases respectively, with 11 bases between them.

The chain employs TRBV7-9 and TRBJ2-5; TRBD2 matches at 14 bases. Germline CDR1 reads SEHNR; CDR2 reads FQNEAQ (reference sequence). Unmatched junction bases numbered 4, after V lost 5 bases and J lost 5 bases. The CDR3 totals 15 residues. The DNA for the CDR3 is TGTGCCAGCAGCCCACGACTAGCGGGAGGGGAGACCCAGTACTTC. Amino acids: CASSPRLAGGETQYF. Complete variable domain (other parts from reference TRBV7-9 and TRBJ2-5): DTGVSQNPRHKITKRGQNVTFRCDPISEHNRLYWYRQTLGQGPEFLTYFQNEAQLEKSRLLSDRFSAERPKGSFSTLEIQRTEQGDSAMYLCASSPRLAGGETQYFGPGTRLLVL.

This clone showed up just a few times. V is TRBV6-6 and J is TRBJ1-1; the D gene is possibly TRBD1 (6 bases). This CDR3 contains 11 residues. The V end lost 6 bases, the J end lost 8 bases, and 10 bases lay between the germline ends. CDR1 is MNHNY and CDR2 is SVGAGI in the germline V gene (reference sequence). The CDR3 region is CASSRQAEAFF. DNA for the CDR3: TGTGCCAGCAGCAGACAGGCCGAAGCTTTCTTT.

This chain links TRBV5-1 with TRBJ2-1; tentatively, D is TRBD1 (5 bases). The CDR3 covers 16 residues. The germline V and J ends were trimmed by 4 bases and 7 bases, with 21 bases remaining between them. Germline assignment: CDR1 SGHRS and CDR2 YFSETQ. The CDR3 DNA sequence: TGCGCCAGCAGCGCGGCCAGCCAGGGTACGCGGAATGAGCAGTTCTTC. This encodes CASSAASQGTRNEQFF.

V and J are TRBV2 and TRBJ2-5, with 14 bases that match TRBD2. This CDR3 has 16 amino acids. With 4 bases clipped from V and 4 bases from J, the junction kept 5 bases outside the gene matches. CDR1 is SNHLY and CDR2 is FYNNEI in the germline V gene. This chain's CDR3 is CASSGRLAGGRETQYF. The CDR3, as DNA: TGTGCCAGCAGTGGACGACTAGCGGGGGGGCGAGAGACCCAGTACTTC.

The chain carries TRBV6-5 and TRBJ2-1; the match to TRBD2 covers 12 bases. The CDR3 spans 16 residues. Looked up from germline, CDR1 is MNHEY and CDR2 is SVGAGI. V was pared by 2 bases and J by 2 bases, with 1 base of the junction left unmatched. CDR3 sequence (DNA): TGTGCCAGCAGTTACCTAGCGGGAGGGACCTACAATGAGCAGTTCTTC. Its translation is CASSYLAGGTYNEQFF.

The genes are TRBV2 and TRBJ2-7; 8 positions agree with TRBD1. The V gene end was trimmed by 7 bases and the J gene end by 2 bases; junction bases not matched to a gene: 7. The germline V gene has CDR1 SNHLY and CDR2 FYNNEI. The CDR3 is 14 residues long. Here the CDR3 DNA reads TGTGCCAGCACCTTGGGACAGGCCCCCTACGAGCAGTACTTC. Amino acids: CASTLGQAPYEQYF. Variable domain in full (rest from reference TRBV2 and TRBJ2-7): EPEVTQTPSHQVTQMGQEVILRCVPISNHLYFYWYRQILGQKVEFLVSFYNNEISEKSEIFDDQFSVERPDGSNFTLKIRSTKLEDSAMYFCASTLGQAPYEQYFGPGTRLTVT.

The chain links TRBV11-2 to TRBJ2-3; 8 positions agree with TRBD2. CDR3 length: 16 residues. J lost 4 bases, V lost 5 bases, and 11 bases had no gene match. CDR1 is SGHAT and CDR2 is FQNNGV in the germline V gene. This CDR3 is CASSQPQPAGADTQYF. CDR3 DNA: TGTGCCAGCAGCCAGCCACAACCAGCGGGAGCAGATACGCAGTATTTT.

CDR3 loop: CASTDSGRAYEQYF. CDR3 sequence (DNA): TGCGCCAGCACCGACAGCGGGAGGGCCTACGAGCAGTACTTC. The rearrangement uses TRBV5-1 and TRBJ2-7, with 10 bases that match TRBD2. The germline V gene encodes CDR1 SGHRS and CDR2 YFSETQ. The junction had 5 bases not matched to a gene; V was cut back by 6 bases and J by 2 bases. CDR3 length: 14 residues.

The V gene is TRBV7-2, the J gene TRBJ2-2, with TRBD2 identical over 10 bases. Germline values: CDR1 SGHTA, CDR2 FQGNSA. V lost 1 base to trimming and J lost 8 bases; unmatched junction nucleotides: 10. The CDR3 loop spans 17 amino acids. The CDR3 nucleotides are TGTGCCAGCAGCTTAGGTGGCCAGCGGGGGGGCCTGGGGGAGCTGTTTTTT. Amino acids: CASSLGGQRGGLGELFF.

This rearrangement joins TRBV7-2 to TRBJ2-1; 11 nucleotides match TRBD1. The V gene end was trimmed by 8 bases and the J gene end by 6 bases; junction bases not matched to a gene: 3. Germline V gene lookup returns CDR1 SGHTA and CDR2 FQGNSA. The CDR3 is 13 amino acids. This CDR3 is CASSGTGGNEQFF. The CDR3, as DNA: TGTGCCAGCTCCGGGACAGGGGGCAATGAGCAGTTCTTC.

The V gene is TRBV4-2, the J gene TRBJ1-2, with 7 bases lining up with TRBD1. Per the germline V gene, CDR1 is LGHNA and CDR2 is YNFKEQ. Germline trimming cut 1 base from V and 4 bases from J; bases unmatched to any gene: 3. The length of the CDR3 is 14 residues. This CDR3 is CASSQGQGAYGYTF. As DNA, the CDR3 is TGTGCCAGCAGCCAAGGACAGGGTGCCTATGGCTACACCTTC.

The chain links TRBV11-1 to TRBJ2-2; no definite D call. Germline lookup yields CDR1 SGHAT and CDR2 FQDESV (reference sequence). CDR3 length: 16 residues. Trimming removed 4 bases from V and 2 bases from J, with 14 bases in between. The CDR3 spells CASSWSRAHNTGELFF. DNA for the CDR3: TGTGCCAGCAGCTGGTCCCGCGCTCATAACACCGGGGAGCTGTTTTTT.